The T cell receptor beta chain described here comes from a study of blood T cell dynamics during melanoma immunotherapy. Study observations and caveats: The study could not tell melanoma-specific clones from general immune activation.

The table came from immunoSEQ multiplex PCR; TCRdb's copy has only in-frame clones and leaves some out. The data show fewer than 15,000 clones, around 90% seen once. Time point given: week 3, after first cycle of checkpoint inhibitor. Trimming removed 3 bases from V and 2 bases from J, with 7 bases in between. Germline CDR1 is SGHDN and CDR2 is FVKESK. CDR3 length: 13 amino acids. Remarks on this clone: Its specificity is not known.

This specimen was blood, taken from a patient treated with checkpoint blockade. This TCR came from a human donor with melanoma. The gene calls are TRBV14 and TRBJ1-2; D uncertain. The CDR3, as DNA: TGTGCCAGCAGCCAGGGGATAAACTATGGCTACACCTTC. It translates to CASSQGINYGYTF.